The following is a TCR beta chain sequence with its context. The data originate from a study of cytomegalovirus exposure and HLA in healthy donors. The ends lost 4 bases at V and 5 bases at J; junction bases unmatched: 5. From germline, CDR1 is SGHVS and CDR2 FQNEAQ. The CDR3 is 14 residues long. The data were produced by immunoSEQ multiplex PCR, yet TCRdb's version contains in-frame clones alone and is incomplete. The table has roughly 270,000 clones, 70% to 90% seen once; the top ten hold about 0.9%. Sequenced input: PBMCs. The receptor comes from a woman younger than 30 in good health and CMV-seronegative. The chain uses TRBV7-8 and TRBJ2-5; 9 positions agree with TRBD2. In DNA, the CDR3 is TGTGCCAGCAGCTCGGGACTAGCCGGGGAGACCCAGTACTTC. It translates to CASSSGLAGETQYF.